This T cell receptor (beta chain) comes out of a study of cytomegalovirus exposure and HLA in healthy donors. These donors, healthy bone marrow donors, were studied. Study-wide points: A likely sequencing artifact accounted for one observed cluster of highly shared sequence variants. In a later analysis, donors in an Asian-associated ancestry cluster reportedly had fewer N-insertions in productive TCRs than the cohort mean. Productive status was seen about 90% or about 30% of the time for most TCR beta V segments in an earlier analysis.

Germline lookup yields CDR1 LGHNT and CDR2 FRNRAP. The CDR3 has 17 residues. With V trimmed by 1 base and J by 1 base, 3 bases remained unmatched. On this clone: The antigen is undetermined.

PCR involved 60 Vbeta and 13 Jbeta primers. TCRdb's table, derived via immunoSEQ multiplex PCR, lists solely in-frame clones and lacks some. There are approximately 110,000 clones in the sample; about four fifths occur only once, and about 13% lies in the top ten. The chain is built from TRBV12-5 and TRBJ2-3; 12 bases match TRBD2. Sequencing was performed on PBMCs. The clonotype was recovered from a woman aged 55-69 years in good health and CMV-seropositive. The CDR3 spells CASGLGTSGRRTDTQYF. CDR3 coding DNA: TGTGCTAGTGGTTTGGGTACTAGCGGGAGGCGCACAGATACGCAGTATTTT.